The 19 T cell receptor beta chains presented below share a single source sample, sequenced in a study of beta chain features in type 1 diabetes. The entirety of the isolated RNA underwent reverse transcription, so expressed TCRB transcripts were sequenced. Generated by immunoSEQ multiplex PCR, the TCRdb table keeps only in-frame clones and is missing some. Among 620,000 or so clones listed, around 16% were seen once. Sequencing was done on a sample of naive CD4+ T cells from blood. The receptors derive from a man younger than 35 in good health.

The chain combines TRBV12-5 with TRBJ1-2; TRBD1 matches 7 bases. With V trimmed by 7 bases and J by 0 bases, 5 bases remained unmatched. Looked up from germline, CDR1 is LGHNT and CDR2 is FRNRAP. The length of the CDR3 is 14 residues. Here the CDR3 reads CASARDSTNYGYTF. CDR3 coding DNA: TGTGCTAGTGCTAGGGACAGCACTAACTATGGCTACACCTTC.

This chain joins TRBV11-3 and TRBJ2-7, with D tentatively TRBD2 (6 bases). V was clipped by 8 bases and J by 5 bases, with 13 bases between them. Germline assignment: CDR1 SGHNT and CDR2 YENEEA. The CDR3 extends over 12 amino acids. The chain's CDR3 is CASGTRGDEQYF. CDR3 bases: TGTGCCAGCGGGACTCGTGGGGACGAGCAGTACTTC.

The V gene is TRBV15, the J gene TRBJ2-7; D is possibly TRBD1 or TRBD2 (5 bases each). V was pared by 0 bases and J by 1 base, with 16 bases between. CDR3 length: 17 amino acids. Germline CDR1 LNHNV, CDR2 YYDKDF (reference sequence). The chain's CDR3 is CATSRDLVERGSYEQYF. As DNA, the CDR3 is TGTGCCACCAGCAGAGATCTTGTGGAGAGGGGTTCCTACGAGCAGTACTTC. The complete variable domain, with remaining parts taken from reference TRBV15 and TRBJ2-7, reads DAMVIQNPRYQVTQFGKPVTLSCSQTLNHNVMYWYQQKSSQAPKLLFHYYDKDFNNEADTPDNFQSRRPNTSFCFLDIRSPGLGDTAMYLCATSRDLVERGSYEQYFGPGTRLTVT.

The chain recombines TRBV5-4 with TRBJ1-1; TRBD1 agrees at 8 bases. Germline CDR1 is SGHNT and CDR2 is YYREEE (reference sequence). There are 16 residues in the CDR3. The V gene end was trimmed by 1 base and the J gene end by 7 bases; junction bases not matched to a gene: 12. The CDR3 region has the DNA TGTGCCAGCAGCTTGCCCACTCGCACAGGGGGGAGTGAAGCTTTCTTT. This sequence encodes CASSLPTRTGGSEAFF. Combining the CDR3 with reference TRBV5-4 and TRBJ1-1 gives the whole variable domain ETGVTQSPTHLIKTRGQQVTLRCSSQSGHNTVSWYQQALGQGPQFIFQYYREEENGRGNFPPRFSGLQFPNYSSELNVNALELDDSALYLCASSLPTRTGGSEAFFGQGTRLTVV.

Ten or more counts support this clone. Other DNA sequences within the sample encode an identical CDR3. This rearrangement joins TRBV5-4 to TRBJ2-5; D call uncertain. The length of the CDR3 is 14 residues. Germline V CDR1 and CDR2: SGHNT, YYREEE (reference sequence). Trimming cost V 0 bases and J 0 bases, with 6 bases left between them. In nucleotides, the CDR3 is TGTGCCAGCAGCTTGGCGCTAAACCAAGAGACCCAGTACTTC. It translates to CASSLALNQETQYF.

The J gene is TRBJ2-7, the V gene TRBV2; D is unresolved. From germline, CDR1 is SNHLY and CDR2 FYNNEI. The V end was cut by 2 bases, the J end by 2 bases, with 13 bases between. The CDR3 extends over 15 amino acids. The CDR3 DNA sequence: TGTGCCAGCAGTGAACTGGTCCCATGGGCCTACGAGCAGTACTTC. This encodes CASSELVPWAYEQYF.

The chain recombines TRBV29-1 with TRBJ2-1; 12 nucleotides agree with TRBD2. Trimming at V came to 3 bases and at J to 8 bases, leaving 5 bases not matched to a gene. Germline V lookup: CDR1 SQVTM, CDR2 ANQGSEA. This CDR3 is built from 14 residues. This CDR3 reads CSVDPTSGSYEQFF. The CDR3, as DNA: TGCAGCGTTGACCCGACTAGCGGGAGTTATGAGCAGTTCTTC.

This chain uses TRBV7-2 with TRBJ1-1, with no clear D. V lost 2 bases and J 1 base, leaving 8 bases between the germline ends. CDR1 is SGHTA, CDR2 FQGNSA, per germline. The CDR3 totals 14 residues. In nucleotides, the CDR3 is TGTGCCAGCAGCTTATCTTCCAGGAACACTGAAGCTTTCTTT. Its protein product is CASSLSSRNTEAFF.

This clone was detected a few times. This chain links TRBV28 with TRBJ2-4; D is uncertain. Germline V gene sequence: CDR1 MDHEN, CDR2 SYDVKM. Between the trimmed V and J ends, which lost 5 bases and 5 bases, there was a span of 13 bases. The CDR3 extends over 14 amino acids. CDR3 residues: CASSTGGFENIQYF. The CDR3 bases are TGTGCCAGCAGTACCGGTGGTTTCGAAAACATTCAGTACTTC.

The chain employs TRBV7-9 and TRBJ1-2; the match to TRBD1 covers 7 bases. CDR3 length: 15 residues. With V trimmed by 6 bases and J by 2 bases, 9 bases remained unmatched. Germline V gene sequence: CDR1 SEHNR, CDR2 FQNEAQ (reference sequence). The CDR3 protein is CASRQPGQTNYGYTF. CDR3 DNA sequence: TGTGCCAGCAGACAACCGGGACAGACGAACTATGGCTACACCTTC.

The rearrangement links TRBV25-1 to TRBJ2-1; no clear D gene. The ends were cut back, 6 bases at V and 7 bases at J, with 13 bases in the middle. Per the germline V gene, CDR1 is MGHDK and CDR2 is SYGVNS. The CDR3 spans 13 residues. CDR3 protein: CASSLLLANEQFF. The CDR3 nucleotides are TGTGCCAGCAGCCTACTCCTGGCAAATGAGCAGTTCTTC.

The J gene is TRBJ2-3, the V gene TRBV6-5; TRBD1 might be the D (5 bases). The CDR3 consists of 13 residues. Per the germline V gene, CDR1 is MNHEY and CDR2 is SVGAGI. V was clipped by 7 bases and J by 4 bases, with 12 bases between them. The CDR3 is CASIRDGADTQYF. CDR3 DNA: TGTGCCAGCATCAGGGATGGCGCAGATACGCAGTATTTT.

The V gene is TRBV18, the J gene TRBJ2-6, with TRBD1 as a possible D gene (5 bases). The CDR3 is made up of 18 amino acids. The V end lost 2 bases, the J end lost 0 bases, and 14 bases lay between the germline ends. Germline V gene data show CDR1 as KGHSH and CDR2 as LQKENI. The CDR3 DNA reads TGTGCCAGCTCACCAGACAGATCCCACCCCTCTGGGGCCAACGTCCTGACTTTC. This codes for CASSPDRSHPSGANVLTF.

CDR3 protein: CACGGGYGGDTQYF. The DNA of the CDR3 is TGTGCCTGCGGTGGGGGTTATGGGGGAGATACGCAGTATTTT. The chain joins TRBV6-5 to TRBJ2-3; D may match TRBD1 or TRBD2 (5 bases each). Germline V gives CDR1 MNHEY, CDR2 SVGAGI. CDR3 length: 14 residues. V was clipped by 11 bases and J by 5 bases, with 20 bases between them.

This rearrangement joins TRBV7-2 to TRBJ2-3; no firm D call. CDR3 length: 12 residues. V lost 6 bases and J lost 0, with 4 bases in between. Germline-derived CDR1 and CDR2 are SGHTA and FQGNSA. For the CDR3, the DNA is TGTGCCAGCAGTGTTAGCACAGATACGCAGTATTTT. Translating it yields CASSVSTDTQYF.

Ten or more counts support this clone. This sequence joins TRBV14 and TRBJ2-6, with unresolved D. The CDR3 is made up of 16 amino acids. V lost 4 bases and J lost 0, with 10 bases in between. The germline V gene encodes CDR1 SGHDN and CDR2 FVKESK. CDR3 coding DNA: TGTGCCAGCAGCCTAACAACGGACTCTGGGGCCAACGTCCTGACTTTC. Its protein product is CASSLTTDSGANVLTF.

The genes are TRBV2 and TRBJ2-3; maybe TRBD2 (5 bases). V was clipped by 8 bases and J by 0 bases, with 9 bases between them. The CDR3 length is 13 residues. Per the germline V gene, CDR1 is SNHLY and CDR2 is FYNNEI. The CDR3 here is CASGLTSTDTQYF. Written as DNA, the CDR3 is TGTGCCAGCGGACTTACTAGCACAGATACGCAGTATTTT.

This clone has only a few counts. The genes are TRBV29-1 and TRBJ2-5; the D call may be TRBD1 or TRBD2 (5 bases each). From germline, CDR1 is SQVTM and CDR2 ANQGSEA. The CDR3 loop spans 11 amino acids. Trimming pared 5 bases from V and 11 bases from J, leaving 15 bases between. The CDR3 DNA is TGCAGCGTTCTGGGCCTGGGGGAGCAGTACTTC. It translates to CSVLGLGEQYF.

This clone was seen a handful of times. The V gene is TRBV21-1, the J gene TRBJ2-1; TRBD1 is the table's D call, not checked against the DNA. TRBV21-1 constitutes a pseudogene. The CDR3 totals 16 residues. The CDR3 coding sequence is TGTGCCAGCAGCACGACATCAGGTCCAAGGGGCAATGAGCAGTTCTTC. Residues: CASSTTSGPRGNEQFF.